This T cell receptor (beta chain) was sequenced in a study of T cells in localized non-small cell lung cancer. The CDR3 is 15 residues long. V lost 3 bases and J 4 bases, leaving 15 bases between the germline ends. Germline CDR1 SGHNT, CDR2 YENEEA. Generated by immunoSEQ multiplex PCR, the TCRdb table keeps only in-frame clones and is missing some. The sample contains thousands of clones, around a quarter of which appear only once. This clone showed up just a few times. This receptor was identified in a man between 35 and 75 years old with stage III lung adenocarcinoma. The chain is built from TRBV11-3 and TRBJ1-2, with D hard to call. The specimen was lung tumor tissue, collected before any cancer treatment. CDR3 sequence: CASSLEIGISYGYTF. The CDR3 DNA sequence: TGTGCCAGCAGCTTGGAGATCGGCATTAGCTATGGCTACACCTTC. Supplemented by reference TRBV11-3 and TRBJ1-2, the full variable domain reads EAGVVQSPRYKIIEKKQPVAFWCNPISGHNTLYWYLQNLGQGPELLIRYENEEAVDDSQLPKDRFSAERLKGVDSTLKIQPAELGDSAVYLCASSLEIGISYGYTFGSGTRLTVV.